This T cell receptor beta chain was identified in a study of blood T cell repertoires in COVID-19. Sequencing used immunoSEQ multiplex PCR; TCRdb keeps in-frame clones, though not all of them. The table includes 350,000 to 450,000 clones, approximately 93% detected once. The V and J ends lost 0 bases and 6 bases, in that order; junction bases with no gene match: 5. The CDR3 covers 16 residues. From germline, CDR1 is SGDLS and CDR2 YYNGEE. This chain links TRBV9 with TRBJ2-1; the match to TRBD2 covers 11 bases. The receptor comes from a woman in her forties who had been exposed to COVID-19. What was sequenced was PBMCs or T cells enriched from blood (not recorded which). CDR3 sequence reads: CASSVGVSGGANEQFF. As DNA, the CDR3 is TGTGCCAGCAGCGTAGGTGTTAGCGGGGGGGCCAATGAGCAGTTCTTC.